This T cell receptor (beta chain) was sequenced for a study of blood T cell repertoires in COVID-19. For the study at large: PBMCs, B-cell-depleted T cells, or T cells were the source of the cDNA or gDNA that made up the material.

Germline V gene lookup returns CDR1 SQVTM and CDR2 ANQGSEA. V gave up 7 bases and J gave up 8 bases, with 20 bases separating them. The CDR3 loop spans 13 amino acids. The table lists this clone with a count of one. Recruits, aged roughly 18 to 100 years, lived in 24 US areas. Participant reports of clinical history set cohort assignment. The data were produced by immunoSEQ multiplex PCR, yet TCRdb's version contains in-frame clones alone and is incomplete. Of about 350,000 clones detected, about 90% appear once; the ten largest clones hold over 0.8%. The sequence derives from a woman aged 25-40 years who had recovered from COVID-19. The V call is TRBV29-1, the J call TRBJ1-2; D might be TRBD1 (5 bases). Sequenced material: PBMCs or T cells enriched from blood (not recorded which). The chain's CDR3 is CSAGDGWEEGYTF. The CDR3 region has the DNA TGCAGCGCCGGGGACGGCTGGGAGGAAGGCTACACCTTC.